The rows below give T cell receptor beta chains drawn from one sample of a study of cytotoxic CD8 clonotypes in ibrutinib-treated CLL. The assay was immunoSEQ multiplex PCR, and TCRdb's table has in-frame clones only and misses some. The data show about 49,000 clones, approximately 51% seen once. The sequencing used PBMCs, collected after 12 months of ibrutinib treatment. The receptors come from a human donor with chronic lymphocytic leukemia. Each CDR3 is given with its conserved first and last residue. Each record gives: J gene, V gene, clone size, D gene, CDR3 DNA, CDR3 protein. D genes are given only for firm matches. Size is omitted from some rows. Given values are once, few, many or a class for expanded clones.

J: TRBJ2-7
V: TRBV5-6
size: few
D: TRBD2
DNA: TGTGCCAGCAGAAAGCTAGCGGGAGGGCGAGTCCACGAGCAGTACTTC
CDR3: CASRKLAGGRVHEQYF

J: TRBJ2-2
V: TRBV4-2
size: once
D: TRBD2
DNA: TGTGCCAGCACCCCGACTAGCGGGAGGGCCATTCGCGGGGAGCTGTTTTTT
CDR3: CASTPTSGRAIRGELFF

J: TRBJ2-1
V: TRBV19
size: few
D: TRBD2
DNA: TGTGCCGTTAGCCGAGGCGGGAGCTCCTACAATGAGCAGTTCTTC
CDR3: CAVSRGGSSYNEQFF

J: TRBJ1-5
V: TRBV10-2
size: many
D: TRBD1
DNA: TGCGCCAGCAGGGGACAGAACTCCCTATCGCCCCAGCATTTT
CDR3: CASRGQNSLSPQHF

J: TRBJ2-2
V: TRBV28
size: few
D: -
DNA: TGTGCCAGCAGTTTTGGGGAAGGACGGAGCACCGGGGAGCTGTTTTTT
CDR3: CASSFGEGRSTGELFF

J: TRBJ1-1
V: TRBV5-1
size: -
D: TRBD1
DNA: TGCGCCAGCAGTTCGCGGACAGGGGGACTGAACACTGAAGCTTTCTTT
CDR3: CASSSRTGGLNTEAFF

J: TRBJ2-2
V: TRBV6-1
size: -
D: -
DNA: TGTGCCAGCAGTGAAGGCTTCCTTTACAGGGTCGGTATGACCGGGGAGCTGTTTTTT
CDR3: CASSEGFLYRVGMTGELFF

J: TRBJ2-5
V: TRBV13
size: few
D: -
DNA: TGTGCCAGCAGCAACATGAAGAGAGAGACCCAGTACTTC
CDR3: CASSNMKRETQYF

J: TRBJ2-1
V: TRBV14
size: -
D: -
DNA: TGTGCCAGCAGCCAAGTAAGGGGTGGTGAGCAGTTCTTC
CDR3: CASSQVRGGEQFF

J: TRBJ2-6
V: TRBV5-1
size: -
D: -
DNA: TGCGCCAGCAGCTTGGCCGGAGCCAACGTCCTGACTTTC
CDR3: CASSLAGANVLTF

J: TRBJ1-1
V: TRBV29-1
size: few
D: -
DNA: TGCAGCGTTTCGTGGACGAACACTGAAGCTTTCTTT
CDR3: CSVSWTNTEAFF

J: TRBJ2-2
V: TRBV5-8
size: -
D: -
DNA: TGTGCCAGCAGCTTGGTTCGCGTAGCGAACACCGGGGAGCTGTTTTTT
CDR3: CASSLVRVANTGELFF

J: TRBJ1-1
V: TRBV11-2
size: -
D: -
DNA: TGTGCCAGCAGCTTAGTGGCGAGTGAAGCTTTCTTT
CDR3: CASSLVASEAFF

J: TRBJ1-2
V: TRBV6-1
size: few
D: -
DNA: TGTGCCAGCAGTGCAAAGGGTAGTAACTATGGCTACACCTTC
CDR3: CASSAKGSNYGYTF

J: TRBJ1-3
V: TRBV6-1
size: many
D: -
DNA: TGTGCCAGCAGTGAAGATGGCAGCTCTGGAAACACCATATATTTT
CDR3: CASSEDGSSGNTIYF

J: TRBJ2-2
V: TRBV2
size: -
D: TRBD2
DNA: TGTGCCAGCCGAAGGGGACTAGCGGGAGCCACCGGGGAGCTGTTTTTT
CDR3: CASRRGLAGATGELFF